The source of this TCR beta chain is a study of blood T cell repertoires in COVID-19. V was trimmed by 2 bases and J by 6 bases, leaving 16 bases between them. The germline CDR1 and CDR2 sequences are KGHSH and LQKENI. The CDR3 contains 15 residues. Each exposed participant met a COVID-19 case in the 2 weeks preceding study entry. The method was immunoSEQ multiplex PCR; TCRdb's version includes in-frame clones alone and lacks a portion of them. The table records some 300,000 clones, more than 85% of them present only once. This clonotype originated in a woman in her twenties or thirties who had been exposed to COVID-19. The chain has TRBV18 and TRBJ1-2; no clear D. The sequenced sample consisted of PBMCs or T cells enriched from blood (not recorded which). Here the CDR3 DNA reads TGTGCCAGCTCACCAGGGCAGGATCGGTTTGATGGCTACACCTTC. Translation gives CASSPGQDRFDGYTF.